The rows below give T cell receptor beta chains drawn from one sample of a study of cytomegalovirus exposure and HLA in healthy donors. Method: immunoSEQ multiplex PCR; TCRdb's copy keeps in-frame clones and lacks some. The sample lists fewer than 250,000 clones; approximately 78% were seen once. Sequenced: PBMCs. These receptors were obtained from a male donor in good health and CMV-seronegative. Both conserved end residues are part of each CDR3. The D gene is left open where the match is weak. Clone sizes are given selectively: once, few, many, or a class where the clone is expanded.

TRBV19	TRBD2	TRBJ2-2	-	CASSTRGLAGHTGELFF	TGTGCCAGTAGTACCCGCGGACTAGCGGGACACACCGGGGAGCTGTTTTTT
TRBV6-1	-	TRBJ2-1	few	CASRGGDKVVNEQFF	TGTGCCAGCAGGGGAGGAGACAAGGTAGTAAATGAGCAGTTCTTC
TRBV28	-	TRBJ1-1	few	CASSLAGEEAFF	TGTGCCAGCAGTTTGGCAGGGGAGGAAGCTTTCTTT
TRBV29-1	TRBD1	TRBJ1-2	-	CSAVPGQEF	TGCAGCGCCGTCCCGGGACAGGAATTC
TRBV29-1	TRBD1	TRBJ1-2	-	CSVHRWRDRRDYGYTF	TGCAGCGTCCACAGATGGCGGGACAGGAGAGACTATGGCTACACCTTC
TRBV29-1	TRBD2	TRBJ2-1	few	CSSSTSGYNEQFF	TGCAGCTCCTCGACTAGCGGCTACAATGAGCAGTTCTTC
TRBV2	-	TRBJ1-5	-	CASSEPRGRNQPQHF	TGTGCCAGCAGCGAACCCCGGGGTCGGAATCAGCCCCAGCATTTT
TRBV27	-	TRBJ2-3	-	CASSALQGFLTDTQYF	TGTGCCAGCAGTGCCCTGCAGGGATTCCTCACAGATACGCAGTATTTT
TRBV28	-	TRBJ1-2	-	CASSVDSFYGYTF	TGTGCCAGCAGCGTGGACAGCTTCTATGGCTACACCTTC
TRBV19	TRBD2	TRBJ2-1	-	CASSRASGAHEQFF	TGTGCCAGTAGTAGGGCTAGCGGGGCCCATGAGCAGTTCTTC
TRBV5-6	TRBD2	TRBJ2-3	few	CASSYWTSGSGTQYF	TGTGCCAGCAGCTATTGGACTAGCGGGAGCGGGACGCAGTATTTT
TRBV5-1	TRBD1	TRBJ1-1	-	CASSPGTVEAFF	TGCGCCAGCAGCCCAGGGACAGTTGAAGCTTTCTTT
TRBV7-9	-	TRBJ2-7	once	CASSRSSVGNEQYF	TGTGCCAGCAGCCGGTCCTCGGTCGGGAACGAGCAGTACTTC
TRBV19	-	TRBJ1-5	-	CASNSQGNQPQHF	TGTGCCAGTAATTCACAGGGTAATCAGCCCCAGCATTTT
TRBV6-5	-	TRBJ1-5	few	CASSRELSNQPQHF	TGTGCCAGCAGTCGAGAGTTGAGCAATCAGCCCCAGCATTTT
TRBV10-2	-	TRBJ2-2	-	CASMYSMGGATGELFF	TGCGCCAGCATGTACTCGATGGGAGGAGCCACCGGGGAGCTGTTTTTT
TRBV7-9	-	TRBJ1-5	-	CASSLAIGTPGGNQPQHF	TGTGCCAGCAGCTTAGCTATTGGGACCCCGGGAGGCAATCAGCCCCAGCATTTT
TRBV7-9	TRBD2	TRBJ2-1	-	CSSSLIGGRGSYNEQFF	TGTTCCAGCAGCTTAATAGGCGGGAGAGGGTCCTACAATGAGCAGTTCTTC
TRBV5-1	TRBD2	TRBJ2-2	-	CASSLGAGTGNTGELFF	TGCGCCAGCAGCTTGGGAGCGGGGACGGGGAACACCGGGGAGCTGTTTTTT
TRBV15	TRBD2	TRBJ2-5	-	CATSPHGTNKETQYF	TGTGCCACCAGCCCACACGGGACTAACAAAGAGACCCAGTACTTC
TRBV28	-	TRBJ2-1	few	CASSLSPLVGGEQFF	TGTGCCAGCAGTTTGTCTCCGTTAGTGGGAGGTGAGCAGTTCTTC
TRBV13	-	TRBJ1-4	few	CASSPAGGGNEKLFF	TGTGCCAGCAGCCCGGCGGGGGGAGGGAACGAAAAACTGTTTTTT
TRBV6-5	TRBD2	TRBJ2-7	few	CASSYSSGTLREQYF	TGTGCCAGCAGTTACTCTAGCGGGACGCTGAGGGAGCAGTACTTC
TRBV19	TRBD2	TRBJ2-1	-	CASSFLADNEQFF	TGTGCCAGTAGTTTCCTAGCGGACAATGAGCAGTTCTTC
TRBV28	TRBD1	TRBJ1-2	-	CASTDNQGDGDYGYTF	TGTGCCAGCACTGACAATCAGGGGGATGGGGACTATGGCTACACCTTC
TRBV7-9	TRBD1	TRBJ2-5	few	CASSLTGGTQETQYF	TGTGCCAGCAGCTTGACAGGGGGAACTCAAGAGACCCAGTACTTC
TRBV7-9	TRBD2	TRBJ2-1	-	CASSPAGTTKYTDEQFF	TGTGCCAGCAGCCCTGCCGGGACTACAAAATACACCGATGAGCAGTTCTTC
TRBV7-9	TRBD1	TRBJ2-5	-	CASSTQGEWEETQYF	TGTGCCAGCAGCACACAGGGGGAGTGGGAAGAGACCCAGTACTTC
TRBV2	TRBD2	TRBJ2-2	few	CASRGRGAFGELFF	TGTGCCAGCAGAGGGAGGGGCGCTTTCGGGGAGCTGTTTTTT
TRBV7-3	-	TRBJ2-6	few	CASSFVTGSGANVLTF	TGTGCCAGCAGCTTCGTTACGGGCTCTGGGGCCAACGTCCTGACTTTC
TRBV11-2	-	TRBJ2-5	-	CASSLPLPGETQYF	TGTGCCAGCAGCTTACCCCTACCCGGAGAGACCCAGTACTTC
TRBV2	TRBD1	TRBJ1-1	-	CASPAGQGYTEAFF	TGTGCCAGCCCGGCCGGACAGGGGTACACTGAAGCTTTCTTT
TRBV7-2	-	TRBJ2-5	-	CASSFSQGWEETQYF	TGTGCCAGCAGCTTTTCCCAGGGCTGGGAAGAGACCCAGTACTTC
TRBV7-2	TRBD2	TRBJ2-2	-	CASSLSGTSVFGELFF	TGTGCCAGCAGCTTGTCAGGGACTAGCGTGTTCGGGGAGCTGTTTTTT
TRBV25-1	-	TRBJ1-2	-	CASSGRANGYTF	TGTGCCAGCAGTGGCCGCGCAAATGGCTACACCTTC
TRBV6-1	-	TRBJ1-5	-	CASGITISGQPQHF	TGTGCCAGTGGGATTACTATTAGCGGTCAGCCCCAGCATTTT
TRBV6-1	-	TRBJ2-5	-	CASSGAAVGETQYF	TGTGCCAGCAGTGGTGCAGCGGTCGGGGAGACCCAGTACTTC
TRBV5-1	TRBD1	TRBJ1-1	-	CASSRDRGQGNTEAFF	TGCGCCAGCAGCCGAGACAGGGGGCAAGGTAACACTGAAGCTTTCTTT
TRBV2	TRBD1	TRBJ1-2	-	CASKWGQGAYGYTF	TGTGCCAGCAAATGGGGACAGGGGGCCTATGGCTACACCTTC
TRBV21-1	-	TRBJ2-7	-	CASSAPFDSGCF	TGTGCCAGCAGCGCACCATTCGACAGCGGGTGCTTC
TRBV14	TRBD1	TRBJ2-5	once	CASSQEGTVRKTQYF	TGTGCCAGCAGCCAAGAGGGGACAGTTAGGAAGACCCAGTACTTC
TRBV6-5	TRBD1	TRBJ2-7	-	CASRKSGGNYEQYF	TGTGCCAGCAGGAAGTCAGGGGGCAACTACGAGCAGTACTTC